The next 15 T cell receptor beta chains were all read from a single sample in a study of OX40 agonist ivuxolimab in advanced cancers. Profiled with immunoSEQ multiplex PCR; TCRdb holds only in-frame clones, not every one. This table holds 50,000 to 55,000 clones, 84% found once. The starting material was CD4+ or CD8+ T cells sorted from blood, obtained in a trial of the OX40 agonist ivuxolimab. The receptors were gathered from an adult with an advanced solid tumor such as melanoma, head and neck, liver or kidney cancer.

The chain links TRBV6-4 to TRBJ2-1; no clear D gene. Trimming stripped 5 bases from V and 5 bases from J, with 10 bases between. CDR1 MRHNA and CDR2 SNTAGT come from the germline V gene. CDR3 length: 13 amino acids. The CDR3 nucleotides are TGTGCCAGCAGTCAGGACGCTAACAATGAGCAGTTCTTC. Its protein is CASSQDANNEQFF.

V is TRBV4-2 and J is TRBJ1-3, with 7 bases fitting TRBD1. V shed 0 bases and J 3 bases; nucleotides not matched to a gene: 8. Germline V gene sequence: CDR1 LGHNA, CDR2 YNFKEQ. The CDR3 length is 17 residues. The CDR3 DNA sequence: TGTGCCAGCAGCCAAGATCCAACCACAGGGGTTGGAAACACCATATATTTT. Its protein is CASSQDPTTGVGNTIYF.

The chain combines TRBV7-2 with TRBJ2-5, with TRBD1 matching 7 bases. Germline V gene data show CDR1 as SGHTA and CDR2 as FQGNSA. V was pared by 1 base and J by 1 base, with 9 bases of the junction left unmatched. The CDR3 has 17 amino acids. The CDR3 is CASSLVPVGQTQETQYF. The CDR3 nucleotides are TGTGCCAGCAGCTTAGTGCCGGTGGGACAGACCCAAGAGACCCAGTACTTC.

The rearrangement links TRBV27 to TRBJ2-2; TRBD2 might be the D (5 bases). Between the trimmed V and J ends, which lost 6 bases and 5 bases, there was a span of 13 bases. The CDR3 runs to 14 residues. The germline V gene has CDR1 MNHEY and CDR2 SMNVEV (reference sequence). CDR3 in amino acids: CASRLELVTGELFF. The CDR3 nucleotides are TGTGCCAGCAGACTTGAACTAGTAACCGGGGAGCTGTTTTTT.

This sequence joins TRBV27 and TRBJ2-7; 7 positions match TRBD1. Germline V gives CDR1 MNHEY, CDR2 SMNVEV (reference sequence). The ends lost 4 bases at V and 4 bases at J; junction bases unmatched: 13. There are 16 residues in the CDR3. CDR3 sequence reads: CASSSLLRDREYEQYF. The CDR3 DNA is TGTGCCAGCAGTTCCTTACTCCGGGACAGAGAGTACGAGCAGTACTTC.

V gene TRBV5-1 combines with J gene TRBJ2-2; a weak D match, TRBD2 (6 bases). Trimming left V 4 bases short and J 5 bases short, with 15 bases between. Germline V lookup: CDR1 SGHRS, CDR2 YFSETQ. There are 15 residues in the CDR3. CDR3 amino acids: CASSPAGRATGELFF. CDR3 DNA: TGCGCCAGCAGCCCAGCGGGCCGCGCGACCGGGGAGCTGTTTTTT.

The chain combines TRBV18 with TRBJ1-1, with unresolved D. V lost 4 bases to trimming and J lost 11 bases, with 17 bases between them. Germline V gene data show CDR1 as KGHSH and CDR2 as LQKENI. The CDR3 extends over 13 amino acids. The CDR3, as DNA: TGTGCCAGCTCACTAGAGGAACAGCTAGAGGCTTTCTTT. Its protein is CASSLEEQLEAFF.

This clone was recorded only once. The rearrangement links TRBV6-1 to TRBJ2-1, with 7 bases matching TRBD1. The CDR3 is 15 residues long. Per germline, CDR1 MNHNS and CDR2 SASEGT. J was trimmed by 0 bases and V by 6 bases; bases with no gene match: 5. The CDR3 loop reads CASSLGQNSYNEQFF. For the CDR3, the DNA is TGTGCCAGCAGCTTGGGACAGAACTCCTACAATGAGCAGTTCTTC.

The chain combines TRBV7-6 with TRBJ2-3; TRBD1 agrees at 8 bases. Germline CDR1 and CDR2: SGHVS and FNYEAQ. Trimming cost V 1 base and J 2 bases; bases outside gene matches: 2. The CDR3 is 15 residues long. The CDR3 loop is CASSLGDRTTDTQYF. As DNA, the CDR3 is TGTGCCAGCAGCTTAGGGGACAGGACCACAGATACGCAGTATTTT. The variable domain in full, completed from reference TRBV7-6 and TRBJ2-3, reads GAGVSQSPRYKVTKRGQDVALRCDPISGHVSLYWYRQALGQGPEFLTYFNYEAQQDKSGLPNDRFSAERPEGSISTLTIQRTEQRDSAMYRCASSLGDRTTDTQYFGPGTRLTVL.

This chain links TRBV14 with TRBJ2-2, with D uncertain. CDR1 and CDR2 from the germline V gene are SGHDN and FVKESK. Trimming shortened V by 1 base and J by 5 bases, and 5 bases separated the two germline ends. CDR3 length: 13 amino acids. The CDR3 DNA follows: TGTGCCAGCAGCCAAGGCCTAACCGGGGAGCTGTTTTTT. This sequence encodes CASSQGLTGELFF.

V usage is TRBV25-1 and J usage is TRBJ2-1, with 12 bases identical to TRBD1. The CDR3 spans 14 residues. The V segment lost 6 bases and the J segment 5 bases; nucleotides outside the gene matches: 2. Germline V gene lookup returns CDR1 MGHDK and CDR2 SYGVNS. The CDR3 sequence is CASRGTGGNNEQFF. The CDR3 bases are TGTGCCAGCAGGGGGACAGGGGGCAACAATGAGCAGTTCTTC.

As to this clone: The germline gene is not matched at one end of the junction; a read error may be the cause. The chain carries TRBV5-1 and TRBJ2-3; D may be TRBD2 (5 bases). CDR3 size: 11 residues. Germline V gene sequence: CDR1 SGHRS, CDR2 YFSETQ. DNA for the CDR3: TGTGCCAGCAGCGGCCGCGGTACGCAGTATTTT. This codes for CASSGRGTQYF.

This chain uses TRBV6-5 with TRBJ1-2, with a weak D call TRBD1 (5 bases). The germline CDR1 and CDR2 sequences are MNHEY and SVGAGI. The CDR3 runs to 14 residues. Trimming removed 5 bases from V and 2 bases from J, with 12 bases in between. CDR3 sequence reads: CASSERQKNYGYTF. The CDR3 DNA reads as TGTGCCAGCAGTGAACGACAGAAAAACTATGGCTACACCTTC.

The V call is TRBV10-3, the J call TRBJ2-7, with D tentatively TRBD2 (6 bases). V was pared by 10 bases and J by 7 bases, with 23 bases between. Germline V gene sequence: CDR1 ENHRY, CDR2 SYGVKD. The CDR3 is 14 residues long. The CDR3 DNA sequence: TGTGCCACTGGGGCAGCGGAGGGGTCCTGGGAGCAGTACTTC. It specifies CATGAAEGSWEQYF.

The chain is built from TRBV2 and TRBJ2-2, with TRBD2 identical over 14 bases. There are 17 residues in the CDR3. Trimming cost V 6 bases and J 7 bases; bases outside gene matches: 10. Germline CDR1 and CDR2: SNHLY and FYNNEI. CDR3 DNA: TGTGCCAGCAGAGGACTAGCGGGAGGATATGTTGGCGGGGAGCTGTTTTTT. Protein product: CASRGLAGGYVGGELFF.